This TCR beta chain originates from a study of blood T cell repertoires in COVID-19. Recruits, aged about 18 to 95 years, lived in about two dozen US areas. Symptom resolution, clearance, or two negative PCRs marked the recovered donors of Cohort 3. Clones were sequenced by immunoSEQ multiplex PCR, and TCRdb holds only the in-frame ones, with some missing. Of approximately 200,000 clones listed, less than 85% are singletons. CDR3 length: 16 residues. The V gene's germline CDR1 is SGDLS and CDR2 YYNGEE. V was trimmed by 0 bases and J by 0 bases, leaving 10 bases between them. The V call is TRBV9, the J call TRBJ1-3; a weak D match, TRBD1 (5 bases). This TCR was recovered from a woman aged 30 to 39 who had recovered from COVID-19. Sample: PBMCs or T cells enriched from blood (not recorded which). For the CDR3, the DNA is TGTGCCAGCAGCGTAGGAACAGGCTCCTCTGGAAACACCATATATTTT. Its translation is CASSVGTGSSGNTIYF.